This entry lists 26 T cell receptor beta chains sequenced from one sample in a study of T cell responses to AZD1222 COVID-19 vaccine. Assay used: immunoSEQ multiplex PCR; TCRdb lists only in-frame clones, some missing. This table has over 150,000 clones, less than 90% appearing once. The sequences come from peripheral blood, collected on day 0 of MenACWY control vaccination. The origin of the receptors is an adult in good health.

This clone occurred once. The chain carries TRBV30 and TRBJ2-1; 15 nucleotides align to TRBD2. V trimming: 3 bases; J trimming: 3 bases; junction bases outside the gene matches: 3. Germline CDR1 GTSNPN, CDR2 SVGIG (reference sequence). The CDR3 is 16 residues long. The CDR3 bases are TGTGCCTGGAGCAGGACTAGCGGGAGGGACTACAATGAGCAGTTCTTC. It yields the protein CAWSRTSGRDYNEQFF.

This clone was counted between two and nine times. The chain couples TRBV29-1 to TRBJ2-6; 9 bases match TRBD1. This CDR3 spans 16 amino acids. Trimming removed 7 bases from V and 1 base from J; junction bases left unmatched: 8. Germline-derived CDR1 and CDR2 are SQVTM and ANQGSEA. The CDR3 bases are TGCAGCGCAGGACAGGGGAGGGGATCTGGGGCCAACGTCCTGACTTTC. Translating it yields CSAGQGRGSGANVLTF.

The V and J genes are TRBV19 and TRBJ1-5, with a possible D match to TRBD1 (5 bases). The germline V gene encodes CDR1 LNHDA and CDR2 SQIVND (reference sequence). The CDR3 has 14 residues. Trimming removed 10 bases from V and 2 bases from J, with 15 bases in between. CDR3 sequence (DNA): TGTGCCACACGGAGGGGCGGGCGCAATCAGCCCCAGCATTTT. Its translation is CATRRGGRNQPQHF.

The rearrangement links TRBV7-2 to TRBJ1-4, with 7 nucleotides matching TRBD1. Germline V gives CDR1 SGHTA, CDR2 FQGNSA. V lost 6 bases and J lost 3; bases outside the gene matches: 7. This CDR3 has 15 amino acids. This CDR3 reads CASRRQGAANEKLFF. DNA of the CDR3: TGTGCCAGCAGACGACAGGGTGCCGCTAATGAAAAACTGTTTTTT.

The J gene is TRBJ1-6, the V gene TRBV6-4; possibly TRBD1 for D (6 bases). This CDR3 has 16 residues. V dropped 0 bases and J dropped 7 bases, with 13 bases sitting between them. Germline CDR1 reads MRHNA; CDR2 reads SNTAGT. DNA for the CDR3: TGTGCCAGCAGTGACTCTCCGGGGGCTCGGAATTCACCCCTCCACTTT. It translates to CASSDSPGARNSPLHF.

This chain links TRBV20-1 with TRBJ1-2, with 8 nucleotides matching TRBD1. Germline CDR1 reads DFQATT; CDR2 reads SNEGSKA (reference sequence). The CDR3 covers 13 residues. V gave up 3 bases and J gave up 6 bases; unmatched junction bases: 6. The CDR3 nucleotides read TGCAGTGCTAGTCAGACAGGGGTTGATGGCTACACCTTC. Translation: CSASQTGVDGYTF.

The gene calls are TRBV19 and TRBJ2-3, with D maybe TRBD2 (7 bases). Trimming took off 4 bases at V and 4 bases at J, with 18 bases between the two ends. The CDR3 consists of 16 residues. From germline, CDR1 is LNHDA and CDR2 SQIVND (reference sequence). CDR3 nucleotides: TGTGCCAGTAGTACCGTCGGGCGGGGGCGGGCAGATACGCAGTATTTT. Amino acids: CASSTVGRGRADTQYF.

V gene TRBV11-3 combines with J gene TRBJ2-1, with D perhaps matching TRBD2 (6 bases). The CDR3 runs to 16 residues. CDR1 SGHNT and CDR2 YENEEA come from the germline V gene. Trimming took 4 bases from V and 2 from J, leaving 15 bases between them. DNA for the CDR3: TGTGCCAGCAGCTACGCGGGGAGTCGGACCTACAATGAGCAGTTCTTC. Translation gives CASSYAGSRTYNEQFF.

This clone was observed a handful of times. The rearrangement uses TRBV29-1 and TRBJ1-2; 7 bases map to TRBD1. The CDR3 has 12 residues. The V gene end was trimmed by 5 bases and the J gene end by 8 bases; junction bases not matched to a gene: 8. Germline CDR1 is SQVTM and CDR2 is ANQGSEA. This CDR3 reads CSVRAGQLGYTF. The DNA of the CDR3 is TGCAGCGTTCGAGCGGGACAGCTGGGCTACACCTTC.

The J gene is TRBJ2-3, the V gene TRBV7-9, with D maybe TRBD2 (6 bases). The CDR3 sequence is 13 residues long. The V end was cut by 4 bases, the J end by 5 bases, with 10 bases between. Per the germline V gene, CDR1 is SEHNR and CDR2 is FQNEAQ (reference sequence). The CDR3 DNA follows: TGTGCCAGCAGCTGGAGGCGGGAAGATACGCAGTATTTT. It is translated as CASSWRREDTQYF.

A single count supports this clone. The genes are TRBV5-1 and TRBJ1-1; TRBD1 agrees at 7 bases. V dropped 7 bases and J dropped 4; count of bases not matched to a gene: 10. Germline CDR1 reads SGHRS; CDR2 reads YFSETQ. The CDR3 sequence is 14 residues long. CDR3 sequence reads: CASSPGQTTTEAFF. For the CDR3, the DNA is TGCGCCAGCTCTCCGGGACAGACTACCACTGAAGCTTTCTTT. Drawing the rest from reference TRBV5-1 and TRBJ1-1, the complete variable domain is KAGVTQTPRYLIKTRGQQVTLSCSPISGHRSVSWYQQTPGQGLQFLFEYFSETQRNKGNFPGRFSGRQFSNSRSEMNVSTLELGDSALYLCASSPGQTTTEAFFGQGTRLTVV.

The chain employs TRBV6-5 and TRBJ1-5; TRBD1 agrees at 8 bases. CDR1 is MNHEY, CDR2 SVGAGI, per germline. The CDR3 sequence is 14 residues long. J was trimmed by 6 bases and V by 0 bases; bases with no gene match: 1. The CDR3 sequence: CASSYSTGVQPQHF. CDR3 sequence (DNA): TGTGCCAGCAGTTACTCGACAGGGGTTCAGCCCCAGCATTTT.

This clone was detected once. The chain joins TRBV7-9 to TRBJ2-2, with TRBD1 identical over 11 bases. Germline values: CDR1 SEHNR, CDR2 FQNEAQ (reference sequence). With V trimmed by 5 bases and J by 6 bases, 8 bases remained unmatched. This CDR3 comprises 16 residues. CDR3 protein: CASSTWTGGGSGELFF. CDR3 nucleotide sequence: TGTGCCAGCAGCACGTGGACAGGGGGCGGTTCCGGGGAGCTGTTTTTT.

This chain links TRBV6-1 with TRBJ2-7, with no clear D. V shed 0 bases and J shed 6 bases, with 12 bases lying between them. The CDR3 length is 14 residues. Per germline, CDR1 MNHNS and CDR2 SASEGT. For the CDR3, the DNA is TGTGCCAGCAGTGAAGCAGTCGTCTGGGGCGAGCAGTACTTC. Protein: CASSEAVVWGEQYF.

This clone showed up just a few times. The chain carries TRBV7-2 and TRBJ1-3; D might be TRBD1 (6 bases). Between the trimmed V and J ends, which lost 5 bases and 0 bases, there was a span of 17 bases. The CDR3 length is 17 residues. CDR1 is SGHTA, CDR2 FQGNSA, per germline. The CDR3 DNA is TGTGCCAGCAGCAGACCGGGACAATTTTACTCTGGAAACACCATATATTTT. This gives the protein CASSRPGQFYSGNTIYF.

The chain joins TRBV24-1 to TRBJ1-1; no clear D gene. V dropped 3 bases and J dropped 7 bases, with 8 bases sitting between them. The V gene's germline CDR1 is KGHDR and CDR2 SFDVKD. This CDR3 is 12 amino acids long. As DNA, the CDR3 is TGTGCCACCAGTGATAAGAGCTATGAAGCTTTCTTT. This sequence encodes CATSDKSYEAFF.

The CDR3 sequence is CASSSLSWGRGSGELFF. CDR3 nucleotide sequence: TGTGCCAGCAGCTCCCTTTCGTGGGGCCGGGGGTCCGGGGAGCTGTTTTTT. The chain recombines TRBV28 with TRBJ2-2; a weak D match, TRBD2 (6 bases). Germline V lookup: CDR1 MDHEN, CDR2 SYDVKM. The CDR3 spans 17 residues. V shed 6 bases and J shed 6 bases, with 23 bases lying between them. Based on the CDR3 plus reference TRBV28 and TRBJ2-2, the full variable domain is DVKVTQSSRYLVKRTGEKVFLECVQDMDHENMFWYRQDPGLGLRLIYFSYDVKMKEKGDIPEGYSVSREKKERFSLILESASTNQTSMYLCASSSLSWGRGSGELFFGEGSRLTVL.

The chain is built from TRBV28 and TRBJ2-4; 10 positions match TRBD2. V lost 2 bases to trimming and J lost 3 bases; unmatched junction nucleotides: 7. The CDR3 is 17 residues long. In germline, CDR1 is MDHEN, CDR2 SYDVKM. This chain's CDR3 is CASSLGTSGAIKNIQYF. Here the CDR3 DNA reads TGTGCCAGCAGTTTAGGTACTAGCGGGGCTATCAAAAACATTCAGTACTTC.

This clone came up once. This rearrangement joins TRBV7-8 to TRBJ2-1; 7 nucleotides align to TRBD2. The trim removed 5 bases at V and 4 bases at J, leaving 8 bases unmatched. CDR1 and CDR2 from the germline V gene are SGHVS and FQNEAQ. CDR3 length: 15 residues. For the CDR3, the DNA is TGTGCCAGCAGCCCAACCGGGACTAATTACAATGAGCAGTTCTTC. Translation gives CASSPTGTNYNEQFF.

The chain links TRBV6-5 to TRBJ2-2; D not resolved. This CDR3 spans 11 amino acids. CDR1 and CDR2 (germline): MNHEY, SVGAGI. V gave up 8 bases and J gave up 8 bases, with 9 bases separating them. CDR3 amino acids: CASGRLGELFF. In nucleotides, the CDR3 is TGTGCCAGCGGCCGGTTAGGGGAGCTGTTTTTT.

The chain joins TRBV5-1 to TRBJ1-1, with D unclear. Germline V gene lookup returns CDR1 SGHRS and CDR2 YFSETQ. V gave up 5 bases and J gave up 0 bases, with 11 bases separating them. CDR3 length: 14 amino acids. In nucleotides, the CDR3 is TGCGCCAGCAGTCCGGATGCCATGAACACTGAAGCTTTCTTT. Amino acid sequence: CASSPDAMNTEAFF.

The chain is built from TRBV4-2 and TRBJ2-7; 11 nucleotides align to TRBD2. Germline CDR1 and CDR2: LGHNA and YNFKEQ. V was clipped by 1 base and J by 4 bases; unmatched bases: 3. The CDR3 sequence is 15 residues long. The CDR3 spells CASSQATSGTYEQYF. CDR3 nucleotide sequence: TGTGCCAGCAGCCAAGCGACTAGCGGGACGTACGAGCAGTACTTC.

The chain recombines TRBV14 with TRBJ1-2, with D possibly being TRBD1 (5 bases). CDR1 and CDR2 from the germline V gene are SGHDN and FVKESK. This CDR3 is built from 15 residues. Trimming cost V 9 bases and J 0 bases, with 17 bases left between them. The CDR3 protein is CARDLGDDSNYGYTF. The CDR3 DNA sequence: TGTGCCAGAGACCTCGGGGACGACTCTAACTATGGCTACACCTTC. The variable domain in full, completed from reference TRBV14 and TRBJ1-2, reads EAGVTQFPSHSVIEKGQTVTLRCDPISGHDNLYWYRRVMGKEIKFLLHFVKESKQDESGMPNNRFLAERTGGTYSTLKVQPAELEDSGVYFCARDLGDDSNYGYTFGSGTRLTVV.

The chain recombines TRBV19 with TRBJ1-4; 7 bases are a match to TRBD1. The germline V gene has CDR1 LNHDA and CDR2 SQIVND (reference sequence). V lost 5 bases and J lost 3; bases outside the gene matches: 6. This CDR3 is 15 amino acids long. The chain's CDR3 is CASSPRQGPNEKLFF. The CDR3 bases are TGTGCCAGTAGTCCTAGACAGGGTCCTAATGAAAAACTGTTTTTT. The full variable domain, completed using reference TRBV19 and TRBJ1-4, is DGGITQSPKYLFRKEGQNVTLSCEQNLNHDAMYWYRQDPGQGLRLIYYSQIVNDFQKGDIAEGYSVSREKKESFPLTVTSAQKNPTAFYLCASSPRQGPNEKLFFGSGTQLSVL.

The CDR3 sequence is CASSEGGPWGTQYF. CDR3 DNA sequence: TGTGCCAGCAGTGAAGGAGGACCATGGGGCACGCAGTATTTT. The V and J genes are TRBV25-1 and TRBJ2-3; D possibly uses TRBD1 or TRBD2 (5 bases each). The germline V gene has CDR1 MGHDK and CDR2 SYGVNS. The V end lost 2 bases, the J end lost 9 bases, and 15 bases lay between the germline ends. This CDR3 contains 14 residues.

The CDR3: CASNEGGEDTEAFF. Written as DNA, the CDR3 is TGTGCCAGCAACGAGGGGGGAGAGGACACTGAAGCTTTCTTT. The rearrangement joins TRBV5-4 to TRBJ1-1, with D possibly matching TRBD1 (6 bases). The CDR3 spans 14 residues. Looked up from germline, CDR1 is SGHNT and CDR2 is YYREEE (reference sequence). With 6 bases removed from V and 3 bases from J, the gap between germline ends came to 15 bases.